The 28 T cell receptor beta chains below all came from one sample that was sequenced in a study of T cells in Graves' hyperthyroidism and ophthalmopathy. TCR beta CDR3 sequences were amplified from RNA transcripts. In the first-round RT-PCR of the TCR CDR3, the HTBI primer set was used. A single record per CDR3 protein comes from TCRdb applying MiXCR to the multiplex PCR reads. The sample consists of about 590,000 distinct CDR3 sequences, approximately 15% of them appearing once. Sequencing was performed on blood. These receptors were obtained from a woman in her twenties or thirties with Graves' hyperthyroidism.

In this sample, this clonotype turned up many times. The chain couples TRBV6-1 to TRBJ2-7, with 12 positions matching TRBD2. The V segment lost 6 bases and the J segment 4 bases; nucleotides outside the gene matches: 7. Germline V lookup: CDR1 MNHNS, CDR2 SASEGT. CDR3 length equals 15 residues. The CDR3 region has the DNA TGTGCCAGCAGAGCGTCTAGCGGGAGGGTTTACGAGCAGTACTTC. As protein: CASRASSGRVYEQYF.

The table lists this clonotype with many counts. This sequence joins TRBV28 and TRBJ1-5; weak D call: TRBD1 (5 bases). The CDR3 contains 15 residues. Germline V lookup: CDR1 MDHEN, CDR2 SYDVKM. V was shortened by 5 bases and J by 5 bases, with 16 bases between the two germline ends. DNA for the CDR3: TGTGCCAGCAGTCGATCGGGGGAGGGTCATCAGCCCCAGCATTTT. This codes for CASSRSGEGHQPQHF.

This clonotype was counted a few times. V and J are TRBV4-1 and TRBJ1-6; 12 bases line up with TRBD1. CDR3 length: 18 residues. Germline V gene lookup returns CDR1 MGHRA and CDR2 YSYEKL. V shed 4 bases and J 8 bases; nucleotides not matched to a gene: 12. The CDR3 coding sequence is TGCGCCAGCAGCCTAGACCCCGGGACAGGGGGCGCGGATTCACCCCTCCACTTT. It yields the protein CASSLDPGTGGADSPLHF.

This clonotype was found many times. The rearrangement uses TRBV5-1 and TRBJ2-5; the D is unclear. V was clipped by 0 bases and J by 0 bases, with 6 bases between them. CDR1 SGHRS and CDR2 YFSETQ come from the germline V gene. This CDR3 contains 14 residues. Here the CDR3 DNA reads TGCGCCAGCAGCTTGGCGTCCGACCAAGAGACCCAGTACTTC. Its translation is CASSLASDQETQYF.

The V call is TRBV4-2, the J call TRBJ1-6, with a weak D call TRBD1 (6 bases). V lost 0 bases and J 7 bases, leaving 10 bases between the germline ends. This CDR3 contains 15 residues. CDR1 LGHNA and CDR2 YNFKEQ come from the germline V gene. CDR3: CASSQDTQGNSPLHF. The CDR3 DNA reads TGTGCCAGCAGCCAAGATACGCAGGGGAATTCACCCCTCCACTTT.

The chain combines TRBV9 with TRBJ1-3, with 9 bases aligning to TRBD1. The germline V gene encodes CDR1 SGDLS and CDR2 YYNGEE. The junction had 4 bases not matched to a gene; V was cut back by 3 bases and J by 3 bases. The CDR3 totals 15 residues. Here the CDR3 reads CASSASGQGGNTIYF. CDR3 nucleotides: TGTGCCAGCAGCGCTTCGGGACAGGGTGGAAACACCATATATTTT.

This clonotype was counted ten times or more. This chain links TRBV6-6 with TRBJ2-6; D might be TRBD1 (5 bases). V was shortened by 2 bases and J by 2 bases, with 13 bases between the two germline ends. This CDR3 comprises 17 residues. The germline V gene encodes CDR1 MNHNY and CDR2 SVGAGI (reference sequence). The CDR3 loop is CASSYRSTAPGANVLTF. The CDR3 DNA follows: TGTGCCAGCAGTTACCGCTCGACAGCCCCTGGGGCCAACGTCCTGACTTTC.

This clonotype occurred many times. The V gene is TRBV20-1, the J gene TRBJ2-1; 9 bases are shared with TRBD2. The V and J ends lost 3 bases and 8 bases, in that order; junction bases with no gene match: 5. CDR1 and CDR2 (germline): DFQATT, SNEGSKA (reference sequence). The CDR3 runs 13 residues. CDR3 residues: CSARASGIYEQFF. The CDR3 DNA follows: TGCAGTGCTAGGGCTAGCGGGATTTATGAGCAGTTCTTC.

This clonotype was counted at least ten times. The V call is TRBV7-2, the J call TRBJ1-6; D call uncertain. CDR1 is SGHTA, CDR2 FQGNSA, per germline. V gave up 4 bases and J gave up 8 bases, with 15 bases separating them. CDR3 size: 15 residues. The CDR3 DNA sequence: TGTGCCAGCAGCTCCGCGGTTTATATCGATTCACCCCTCCACTTT. Translated, it gives CASSSAVYIDSPLHF. Full variable domain (rest looked up from reference TRBV7-2 and TRBJ1-6): GAGVSQSPSNKVTEKGKDVELRCDPISGHTALYWYRQSLGQGLEFLIYFQGNSAPDKSGLPSDRFSAERTGGSVSTLTIQRTQQEDSAVYLCASSSAVYIDSPLHFGNGTRLTVT.

This clonotype was detected only a few times. The DNA for the CDR3 is TGTGCCAGCAGTTACGCCGGGGGGCGATACGAGCAGTACTTC. Its translation: CASSYAGGRYEQYF. This chain connects TRBV6-6 to TRBJ2-7, with D perhaps matching TRBD2 (7 bases). The CDR3 has 14 amino acids. Trimming removed 2 bases from V and 4 bases from J, with 12 bases in between. CDR1 MNHNY and CDR2 SVGAGI come from the germline V gene (reference sequence).

This clonotype was counted ten times or more. The chain links TRBV30 to TRBJ2-1, with TRBD1 as a possible D gene (5 bases). The CDR3 is 12 amino acids. The germline V gene encodes CDR1 GTSNPN and CDR2 SVGIG (reference sequence). The V gene lost 7 bases and the J gene lost 6 bases, with 13 bases spanning the gap. The CDR3 loop is CASPRRGNEQFF. The CDR3 DNA sequence: TGTGCCTCCCCAAGAAGGGGCAATGAGCAGTTCTTC.

This clonotype appeared many times. The chain employs TRBV7-6 and TRBJ2-7; D is perhaps TRBD1 (5 bases). Germline CDR1 and CDR2: SGHVS and FNYEAQ. The CDR3 is 14 amino acids. V dropped 1 base and J dropped 6 bases, with 13 bases sitting between them. The CDR3 DNA follows: TGTGCCAGCAGCTTAGGGAGACAGTCCGGCGAGCAGTACTTC. Amino acid sequence: CASSLGRQSGEQYF.

This clonotype occurred a few times. The V and J genes are TRBV20-1 and TRBJ2-7; possible D gene TRBD1, 7 bases. The CDR3 is 11 amino acids. CDR1 DFQATT and CDR2 SNEGSKA come from the germline V gene (reference sequence). The ends were cut back, 7 bases at V and 5 bases at J, with 12 bases in the middle. The CDR3 sequence: CSGGRGDEQYF. The CDR3 DNA sequence: TGCAGTGGGGGCAGGGGGGACGAGCAGTACTTC.

The chain combines TRBV7-2 with TRBJ2-3; 10 nucleotides align to TRBD2. V lost 10 bases to trimming and J lost 3 bases; unmatched junction nucleotides: 7. CDR1 and CDR2 from the germline V gene are SGHTA and FQGNSA. This CDR3 spans 14 amino acids. CDR3 bases: TGTGCCACCAGTGAGACTAGCGGGACAGATACGCAGTATTTT. It specifies CATSETSGTDTQYF.

The chain carries TRBV10-3 and TRBJ2-1, with 7 bases aligning to TRBD2. This CDR3 is 12 amino acids long. V lost 3 bases, J lost 12 bases, and 5 bases stayed unmatched. Germline CDR1 and CDR2: ENHRY and SYGVKD. In DNA form, the CDR3 reads TGTGCCATCAGTGAACTCTCGGGAGGGCAGTTCTTC. Its translation is CAISELSGGQFF.

This clonotype was seen only a few times. The J gene is TRBJ2-1, the V gene TRBV10-3, with 10 bases identical to TRBD1. The CDR3 is 15 residues long. Germline CDR1 ENHRY, CDR2 SYGVKD. Unmatched junction bases numbered 6, after V lost 5 bases and J lost 5 bases. The CDR3 region is CAISRDRGSNNEQFF. In nucleotides, the CDR3 is TGTGCCATCAGTCGGGACAGGGGTTCGAACAATGAGCAGTTCTTC.

In regard to this clonotype: No DNA is shown, since the ends of the CDR3 on it are uncertain; the CDR3 is the one TCRdb lists. The rearrangement links TRBV9 to TRBJ2-2; the table assigns TRBD2, which was not confirmed against the DNA. The CDR3 is 17 amino acids in total, end residues counted. CDR1 and CDR2 (germline): SGDLS, YYNGEE. CDR3 protein: CASREGTSGKTPGSCFF.

This clonotype has at least ten counts. The chain combines TRBV28 with TRBJ2-7; D is possibly TRBD1 or TRBD2 (5 bases each). CDR3 length: 14 residues. CDR1 and CDR2 (germline): MDHEN, SYDVKM. V shed 6 bases and J shed 5 bases, with 17 bases lying between them. The CDR3 is CASSIRRGPHEQYF. CDR3 nucleotides: TGTGCCAGCAGCATTCGACGGGGCCCTCACGAGCAGTACTTC.

This chain links TRBV30 with TRBJ2-5; possibly TRBD1 for D (6 bases). The CDR3 runs to 14 residues. The germline gives CDR1 GTSNPN, CDR2 SVGIG (reference sequence). V lost 1 base and J lost 4, with 13 bases in between. In nucleotides, the CDR3 is TGTGCCTGGAGTGCCTTACAGGGTGGAGAGACCCAGTACTTC. Translating gives CAWSALQGGETQYF. The complete variable domain, with remaining parts taken from reference TRBV30 and TRBJ2-5, reads SQTIHQWPATLVQPVGSPLSLECTVEGTSNPNLYWYRQAAGRGLQLLFYSVGIGQISSEVPQNLSASRPQDRQFILSSKKLLLSDSGFYLCAWSALQGGETQYFGPGTRLLVL.

This sequence joins TRBV27 and TRBJ2-2; D is possibly TRBD1 (6 bases). Germline values: CDR1 MNHEY, CDR2 SMNVEV (reference sequence). This CDR3 spans 14 amino acids. V dropped 9 bases and J dropped 1 base, with 12 bases sitting between them. This CDR3 reads CASPDRLNTGELFF. As DNA, the CDR3 is TGTGCCAGTCCCGACAGGCTGAACACCGGGGAGCTGTTTTTT.

This clonotype was observed at least ten times. The V call is TRBV20-1, the J call TRBJ2-3, with D possibly being TRBD2 (6 bases). Trimming cost V 5 bases and J 1 base, with 13 bases left between them. The CDR3 contains 14 residues. Germline V CDR1 and CDR2: DFQATT, SNEGSKA (reference sequence). Here the CDR3 DNA reads TGCAGTGCTCCGACTAGTAAGGGCACAGATACGCAGTATTTT. This gives the protein CSAPTSKGTDTQYF.

The chain is built from TRBV29-1 and TRBJ2-1, with 9 bases lining up with TRBD2. J lost 5 bases, V lost 4 bases, and 6 bases had no gene match. Germline CDR1 reads SQVTM; CDR2 reads ANQGSEA. The CDR3 runs to 14 residues. The CDR3 reads CSVGRLAGNNEQFF. The CDR3 DNA sequence: TGCAGCGTTGGACGGCTAGCGGGAAACAATGAGCAGTTCTTC.

This clonotype came up many times. The J gene is TRBJ2-2, the V gene TRBV29-1; D remains ambiguous. Germline-derived CDR1 and CDR2 are SQVTM and ANQGSEA. CDR3 length: 13 residues. Trimming took off 3 bases at V and 1 base at J, with 6 bases between the two ends. CDR3 nucleotides: TGCAGCGTTGATGTGCAGAACACCGGGGAGCTGTTTTTT. Residues: CSVDVQNTGELFF.

This chain links TRBV18 with TRBJ1-5; a weak D match, TRBD1 (6 bases). Trimming stripped 1 base from V and 5 bases from J, with 15 bases between. The length of the CDR3 is 16 residues. Germline CDR1 KGHSH, CDR2 LQKENI. The CDR3 sequence is CASSPQRTEGYQPQHF. The CDR3 nucleotides are TGTGCCAGCTCACCACAAAGGACAGAGGGGTATCAGCCCCAGCATTTT. The complete variable domain, with remaining parts taken from reference TRBV18 and TRBJ1-5, reads NAGVMQNPRHLVRRRGQEARLRCSPMKGHSHVYWYRQLPEEGLKFMVYLQKENIIDESGMPKERFSAEFPKEGPSILRIQQVVRGDSAAYFCASSPQRTEGYQPQHFGDGTRLSIL.

Many counts were recorded for this clonotype. J is TRBJ2-5 and V is TRBV9; no reliable D call. The CDR3 sequence is 14 residues long. V was pared by 4 bases and J by 5 bases, with 15 bases between. Looked up from germline, CDR1 is SGDLS and CDR2 is YYNGEE. CDR3 in amino acids: CASSLSRAPETQYF. In nucleotides, the CDR3 is TGTGCCAGCAGCCTCTCTAGGGCCCCGGAGACCCAGTACTTC.

The count of this clonotype is one. In nucleotides, the CDR3 is TGCAGCGTTGAAAACCGGGGAAGCTCCTACAATGAGCAGTTCTTC. Translating it yields CSVENRGSSYNEQFF. The chain links TRBV29-1 to TRBJ2-1; perhaps TRBD2 as D (5 bases). V lost 2 bases to trimming and J lost 0 bases, with 11 bases between them. CDR3 length: 15 residues. The V gene's germline CDR1 is SQVTM and CDR2 ANQGSEA.

This chain uses TRBV30 with TRBJ2-5; 8 bases align to TRBD1. The germline gives CDR1 GTSNPN, CDR2 SVGIG (reference sequence). The V gene end was trimmed by 5 bases and the J gene end by 5 bases; junction bases not matched to a gene: 7. This CDR3 has 13 amino acids. CDR3 amino acids: CAWSRQGPETQYF. DNA of the CDR3: TGTGCCTGGTCTCGACAGGGGCCGGAGACCCAGTACTTC.

This clonotype showed up just a few times. A read error is possible here, since a much larger clone lies one base away. This likely comes from a read error, as the CDR3 has no conserved phenylalanine or tryptophan at its end. The chain recombines TRBV30 with TRBJ1-2; D gene unclear. V was trimmed by 2 bases and J by 6 bases, leaving 10 bases between them. The germline CDR1 and CDR2 sequences are GTSNPN and SVGIG (reference sequence). The CDR3 runs to 12 residues. CDR3 DNA: TGTGCCTGGAGTTGGGGAGTTAATGGCTACACCCTC. This sequence encodes CAWSWGVNGYTL.